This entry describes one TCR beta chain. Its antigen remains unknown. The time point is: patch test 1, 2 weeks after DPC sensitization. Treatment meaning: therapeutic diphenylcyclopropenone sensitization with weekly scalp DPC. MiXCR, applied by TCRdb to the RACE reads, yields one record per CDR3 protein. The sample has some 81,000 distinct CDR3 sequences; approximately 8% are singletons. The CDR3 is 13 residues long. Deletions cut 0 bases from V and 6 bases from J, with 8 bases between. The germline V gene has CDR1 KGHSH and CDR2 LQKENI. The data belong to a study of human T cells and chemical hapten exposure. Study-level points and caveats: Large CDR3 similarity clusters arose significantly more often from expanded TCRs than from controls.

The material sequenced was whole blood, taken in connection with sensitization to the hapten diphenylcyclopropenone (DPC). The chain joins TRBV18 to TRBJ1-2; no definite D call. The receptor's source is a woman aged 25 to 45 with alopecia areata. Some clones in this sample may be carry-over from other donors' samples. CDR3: CASSPPVRDGYTF. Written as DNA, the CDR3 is TGTGCCAGCTCACCACCGGTTCGAGATGGCTACACCTTC.